The present T cell receptor (beta chain) was sequenced within a study of blood T cell repertoires in COVID-19. Study context: Acute-phase and convalescent COVID-19 samples originated in the United States, Italy and Spain. From T cells, B-cell-depleted T cells, or PBMCs came the material, which was cDNA or gDNA.

In the study's own analysis: Counts of nucleated cells, estimated from reference gene primer amplification, were obtained. Data came from immunoSEQ multiplex PCR; TCRdb stores just in-frame clones and leaves some out. V and J calls plus clone size are reproduced from that table; the DNA served to infer D and trimming. The sample consists of tens of thousands of clones, 75% to 85% of them appearing once. Germline V gene data show CDR1 as SGHAT and CDR2 as FQNNGV. V shed 5 bases and J 8 bases; nucleotides not matched to a gene: 9. CDR3 size: 14 residues. The sequence derives from a woman aged 80 or older with acute or convalescent COVID-19. The chain is built from TRBV11-2 and TRBJ1-2, with 9 bases identical to TRBD1. The sequencing sample was made of peripheral blood. The CDR3, as DNA: TGTGCCAGCAGCCTCGGGACAGGGAGTGTCGGCTACACCTTC. It is translated as CASSLGTGSVGYTF.